The 5 T cell receptor beta chains presented below share a single source sample, sequenced in a study of CD8 T cells in Susac syndrome. The RNA, 0.5 to 1 ug, was put through reverse transcription using random hexamers. TCRdb fed the immunoSEQ multiplex PCR reads into MiXCR, producing one record per CDR3 protein. The repertoire holds fewer than 200,000 distinct CDR3 sequences, with about 95% as singletons. The sequenced material came from CD4+ T cells from PBMCs. These receptors were obtained from a human donor in good health.

This chain joins TRBV20-1 and TRBJ1-5; the D is unclear. V shed 5 bases and J shed 3 bases, with 14 bases lying between them. The CDR3 loop spans 14 amino acids. From germline, CDR1 is DFQATT and CDR2 SNEGSKA (reference sequence). The CDR3 spells CSAHAGFLNQPQHF. CDR3 DNA: TGCAGTGCTCACGCAGGCTTCCTCAATCAGCCCCAGCATTTT.

V gene TRBV29-1 combines with J gene TRBJ2-1, with 12 positions matching TRBD2. The CDR3 has 18 amino acids. The V and J ends lost 1 base and 6 bases, in that order; junction bases with no gene match: 13. The germline gives CDR1 SQVTM, CDR2 ANQGSEA. CDR3 protein: CSVEGTSGRPDIFNEQFF. The CDR3 bases are TGCAGCGTTGAAGGAACTAGCGGGAGGCCCGATATCTTCAATGAGCAGTTCTTC.

This clonotype was seen only once. The chain couples TRBV9 to TRBJ2-1; a weak D match, TRBD1 (7 bases). CDR3 length: 15 amino acids. The germline V gene has CDR1 SGDLS and CDR2 YYNGEE. The ends were cut back, 2 bases at V and 6 bases at J, with 15 bases in the middle. The CDR3 region is CASSVQGGDFNEQFF. Here the CDR3 DNA reads TGTGCCAGCAGCGTCCAGGGGGGTGATTTCAATGAGCAGTTCTTC.

Only one count was recorded for this clonotype. This chain links TRBV7-8 with TRBJ2-1; TRBD2 agrees at 10 bases. Germline trimming cut 7 bases from V and 12 bases from J; bases unmatched to any gene: 15. CDR1 and CDR2 from the germline V gene are SGHVS and FQNEAQ. The CDR3 length is 15 residues. This CDR3 is CASNSLLAGPVVQFF. CDR3 nucleotides: TGTGCCAGCAATAGTTTACTAGCGGGACCGGTAGTGCAGTTCTTC.

Details on this clonotype: At one boundary the junction diverges from the germline segment, which might be a read error. This rearrangement joins TRBV15 to TRBJ2-2; a possible D gene is TRBD2 (5 bases). The CDR3 totals 15 residues. Germline lookup yields CDR1 LNHNV and CDR2 YYDKDF (reference sequence). In DNA, the CDR3 is TGTGCCACCAGCGGAGAGAGGCGAGGGACCGGGGAGCTGTTTTTT. This encodes CATSGERRGTGELFF.